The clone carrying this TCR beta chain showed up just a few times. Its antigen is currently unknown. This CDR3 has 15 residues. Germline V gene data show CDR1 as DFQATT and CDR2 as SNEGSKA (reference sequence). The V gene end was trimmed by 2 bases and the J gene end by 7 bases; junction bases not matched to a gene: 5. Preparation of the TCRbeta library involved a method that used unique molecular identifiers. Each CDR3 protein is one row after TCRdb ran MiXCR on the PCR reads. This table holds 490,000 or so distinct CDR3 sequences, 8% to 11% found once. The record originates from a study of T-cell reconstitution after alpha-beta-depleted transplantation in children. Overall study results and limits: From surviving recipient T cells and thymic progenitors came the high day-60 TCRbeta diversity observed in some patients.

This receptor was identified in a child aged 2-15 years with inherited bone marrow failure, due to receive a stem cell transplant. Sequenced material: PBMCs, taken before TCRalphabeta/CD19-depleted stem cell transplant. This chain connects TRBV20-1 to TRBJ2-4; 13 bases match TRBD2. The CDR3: CSARLLAGGLNIQYF. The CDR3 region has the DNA TGCAGTGCTAGACTACTAGCGGGAGGGCTGAACATTCAGTACTTC.